One sample yielded the 15 T cell receptor beta chains listed below, sequenced in a study of blood T cells in healthy people across ages. Primers used in a second PCR of about 7 to 12 cycles were a sample-barcoded 5' primer and a J-beta primer mix. TCRdb recomputed calls from the 5' RACE reads with MiXCR, one row per CDR3 protein. The sample records about 1.5 million distinct CDR3 sequences, less than 45% being singletons. The sequencing input was blood. The receptors derive from a woman between 18 and 29 years old in good health.

About this clonotype: One base away lies a much larger clone, so this may be a sequencing read error. This chain uses TRBV5-1 with TRBJ2-1; TRBD2 agrees at 9 bases. Near its end, the DNA agrees better with TRBJ2-7, so the J call may be wrong. The length of the CDR3 is 18 residues. Germline CDR1 reads SGHRS; CDR2 reads YFSETQ. The CDR3: CASSLVLAGVSSYNEQYF. The DNA of the CDR3 is TGCGCCAGCAGCTTGGTCTTAGCGGGGGTGAGCTCCTACAATGAGCAGTACTTC.

This chain links TRBV9 with TRBJ1-6, with D possibly being TRBD1 (6 bases). The CDR3 loop spans 16 amino acids. Germline V gene lookup returns CDR1 SGDLS and CDR2 YYNGEE. V lost 5 bases to trimming and J lost 4 bases, with 16 bases between them. CDR3 residues: CASSSGGRLYNSPLHF. CDR3 coding DNA: TGTGCCAGCAGTAGCGGGGGCAGACTTTATAATTCACCCCTCCACTTT.

The V call is TRBV20-1, the J call TRBJ1-1; D gene unclear. The CDR3 consists of 13 residues. Trimming pared 1 base from V and 6 bases from J, leaving 12 bases between. Germline assignment: CDR1 DFQATT and CDR2 SNEGSKA (reference sequence). CDR3: CSARVQETAEAFF. CDR3 sequence (DNA): TGCAGTGCTAGAGTTCAAGAGACCGCTGAAGCTTTCTTT.

This clonotype has only a few counts. The rearrangement uses TRBV4-3 and TRBJ2-7; 7 nucleotides match TRBD1. The CDR3 has 15 amino acids. The germline V gene has CDR1 LGHNA and CDR2 YSLEER. V was clipped by 0 bases and J by 3 bases; unmatched bases: 5. In nucleotides, the CDR3 is TGCGCCAGCAGCCAAGAGAGGGACAGCATCTACGAGCAGTACTTC. Amino acids: CASSQERDSIYEQYF.

This clonotype was seen only a few times. This sequence joins TRBV5-1 and TRBJ1-1; D is possibly TRBD1 (6 bases). Germline assignment: CDR1 SGHRS and CDR2 YFSETQ. This CDR3 region has 14 residues. The germline V and J ends were trimmed by 4 bases and 0 bases, with 10 bases remaining between them. CDR3 region: CASSRDNMNTEAFF. The CDR3 DNA reads TGCGCCAGCAGCCGGGACAACATGAACACTGAAGCTTTCTTT. Variable domain in full (rest from reference TRBV5-1 and TRBJ1-1): KAGVTQTPRYLIKTRGQQVTLSCSPISGHRSVSWYQQTPGQGLQFLFEYFSETQRNKGNFPGRFSGRQFSNSRSEMNVSTLELGDSALYLCASSRDNMNTEAFFGQGTRLTVV.

The chain couples TRBV6-5 to TRBJ1-6, with 8 bases identical to TRBD1. Unmatched junction bases numbered 8, after V lost 3 bases and J lost 10 bases. The CDR3 contains 15 residues. Germline CDR1 is MNHEY and CDR2 is SVGAGI. The DNA of the CDR3 is TGTGCCAGCAGTTATTCTGGACAGGGAGGCTCACCCCTCCACTTT. Its protein is CASSYSGQGGSPLHF.

This clonotype was seen a handful of times. J is TRBJ2-3 and V is TRBV7-2; 8 bases fit TRBD1. The CDR3 has 18 residues. The V segment lost 4 bases and the J segment 4 bases; nucleotides outside the gene matches: 16. Germline V lookup: CDR1 SGHTA, CDR2 FQGNSA. This CDR3 reads CASSSEVPQGARADTQYF. CDR3 in DNA: TGTGCCAGCAGCTCAGAAGTCCCCCAGGGGGCGCGGGCAGATACGCAGTATTTT.

This sequence joins TRBV5-4 and TRBJ1-1; D might be TRBD1 (6 bases). Germline CDR1 and CDR2: SGHNT and YYREEE (reference sequence). This CDR3 is 14 amino acids long. The V and J ends lost 4 bases and 5 bases respectively, with 15 bases between them. This chain's CDR3 is CASSRGDIRTEAFF. DNA of the CDR3: TGTGCCAGCAGCCGGGGGGACATTCGGACTGAAGCTTTCTTT. Full variable domain (rest looked up from reference TRBV5-4 and TRBJ1-1): ETGVTQSPTHLIKTRGQQVTLRCSSQSGHNTVSWYQQALGQGPQFIFQYYREEENGRGNFPPRFSGLQFPNYSSELNVNALELDDSALYLCASSRGDIRTEAFFGQGTRLTVV.

This chain uses TRBV4-1 with TRBJ2-3; D not resolved. The CDR3 totals 19 residues. Looked up from germline, CDR1 is MGHRA and CDR2 is YSYEKL. Between the trimmed V and J ends, which lost 5 bases and 1 base, there was a span of 25 bases. The CDR3 DNA sequence: TGCGCCAGCAGCTACAAACCGGGTGCTTCAGATGGCCGCACAGATACGCAGTATTTT. Residues: CASSYKPGASDGRTDTQYF.

This chain uses TRBV5-6 with TRBJ2-3; a weak D match, TRBD1 (5 bases). Trimming took 3 bases from V and 0 from J, leaving 14 bases between them. Looked up from germline, CDR1 is SGHDT and CDR2 is YYEEEE. The CDR3 loop spans 16 amino acids. The CDR3 protein is CASSSQGTRSTDTQYF. As DNA, the CDR3 is TGTGCCAGCAGCTCCCAGGGAACCCGAAGCACAGATACGCAGTATTTT.

The gene calls are TRBV7-9 and TRBJ2-7, with TRBD1 as a possible D gene (5 bases). The J call may be mistaken, given a closer DNA end match to TRBJ2-5. Germline-derived CDR1 and CDR2 are SEHNR and FQNEAQ (reference sequence). CDR3 length equals 12 residues. CDR3 sequence reads: CASKQAGETQYF. The CDR3 DNA is TGTGCCAGCAAACAGGCCGGGGAGACCCAGTACTTC.

This sequence joins TRBV27 and TRBJ2-7; D is uncertain. The V and J ends lost 2 bases and 3 bases respectively, with 17 bases between them. The CDR3 is 16 residues long. Germline CDR1 is MNHEY and CDR2 is SMNVEV (reference sequence). This CDR3 is CASSLTPRVQYYEQYF. CDR3 DNA: TGTGCCAGCAGTTTAACCCCCCGAGTACAGTACTACGAGCAGTACTTC.

Worth noting for this clonotype: One end of the junction does not line up with germline, which may come from a read error. The chain links TRBV5-1 to TRBJ1-2; TRBD1 matches at 8 bases. Germline V gene lookup returns CDR1 SGHRS and CDR2 YFSETQ. The CDR3 consists of 13 residues. CDR3: CASRKTGEYGHTF. CDR3 nucleotides: TGCGCCAGCAGGAAGACAGGGGAATATGGCCACACCTTC. Variable domain in full (rest from reference TRBV5-1 and TRBJ1-2): KAGVTQTPRYLIKTRGQQVTLSCSPISGHRSVSWYQQTPGQGLQFLFEYFSETQRNKGNFPGRFSGRQFSNSRSEMNVSTLELGDSALYLCASRKTGEYGHTFGSGTRLTVV.

The rearrangement joins TRBV20-1 to TRBJ2-5, with 16 bases lining up with TRBD2. This CDR3 contains 15 residues. Germline values: CDR1 DFQATT, CDR2 SNEGSKA (reference sequence). V lost 5 bases to trimming and J lost 2 bases; unmatched junction nucleotides: 2. Written as DNA, the CDR3 is TGCAGTGCTCCGGGACTAGCGGGGGGGCAAGAGACCCAGTACTTC. Its protein product is CSAPGLAGGQETQYF.

This rearrangement joins TRBV6-2 or TRBV6-3 to TRBJ2-3; D ambiguous. The CDR3 has 14 amino acids. Germline V gene data show CDR1 as MNHEY and CDR2 as SVGEGT. V dropped 2 bases and J dropped 5 bases, with 11 bases sitting between them. DNA for the CDR3: TGTGCCAGCAGTTACGATCCTATCCGAGATACGCAGTATTTT. Protein: CASSYDPIRDTQYF.